Each of the 29 T cell receptor beta chains below was sequenced from the same sample in a study of blood T cell repertoires in COVID-19. The assay was immunoSEQ multiplex PCR, and TCRdb's table has in-frame clones only and misses some. The sample lists tens of thousands of clones, roughly three quarters occurring once. The sequencing sample was made of peripheral blood. The origin of the receptors is a human donor in a cohort sampled during active COVID-19.

In the case of this clone: Relative to the germline gene, one junction end is altered; a read error may explain this. The chain employs TRBV30 and TRBJ2-1, with 7 bases that match TRBD2. This CDR3 region has 13 residues. The germline CDR1 and CDR2 sequences are GTSNPN and SVGIG (reference sequence). Written as DNA, the CDR3 is TGTGCCTGGAGTGTAAGCTGGGAGGGATTCGTGGTCTTC. It translates to CAWSVSWEGFVVF.

The genes are TRBV30 and TRBJ1-5; no clear D. CDR3 length: 14 amino acids. V gave up 6 bases and J gave up 4 bases, with 16 bases separating them. Germline V CDR1 and CDR2: GTSNPN, SVGIG (reference sequence). The CDR3 DNA reads as TGTGCCTGTTTGGTTGGTTCGGGGAATCAGCCCCAGCATTTT. Protein product: CACLVGSGNQPQHF. The variable domain in full, completed from reference TRBV30 and TRBJ1-5, reads SQTIHQWPATLVQPVGSPLSLECTVEGTSNPNLYWYRQAAGRGLQLLFYSVGIGQISSEVPQNLSASRPQDRQFILSSKKLLLSDSGFYLCACLVGSGNQPQHFGDGTRLSIL.

The sample holds one count of this clone. This rearrangement joins TRBV18 to TRBJ2-7; D gene ambiguous. The CDR3 contains 14 residues. Trimming left V 2 bases short and J 1 base short, with 9 bases between. CDR1 KGHSH and CDR2 LQKENI come from the germline V gene. CDR3 in DNA: TGTGCCAGCTCACCATCAGGTGGGTCCTACGAGCAGTACTTC. The encoded protein is CASSPSGGSYEQYF.

The rearrangement links TRBV7-6 to TRBJ2-7; 9 bases agree with TRBD2. The V gene end was trimmed by 3 bases and the J gene end by 5 bases; junction bases not matched to a gene: 5. In germline, CDR1 is SGHVS, CDR2 FNYEAQ. The CDR3 is 14 amino acids. CDR3: CASSFAGGPNEQYF. The DNA for the CDR3 is TGTGCCAGCAGCTTTGCGGGAGGGCCCAACGAGCAGTACTTC. Variable domain in full (rest from reference TRBV7-6 and TRBJ2-7): GAGVSQSPRYKVTKRGQDVALRCDPISGHVSLYWYRQALGQGPEFLTYFNYEAQQDKSGLPNDRFSAERPEGSISTLTIQRTEQRDSAMYRCASSFAGGPNEQYFGPGTRLTVT.

This rearrangement joins TRBV7-2 to TRBJ2-6; tentatively, D is TRBD2 (5 bases). Trimming removed 3 bases at V and 3 bases at J, with 6 bases between. The CDR3 spans 14 residues. Germline V gene sequence: CDR1 SGHTA, CDR2 FQGNSA. This CDR3 reads CASSFGSGANVLTF. CDR3 in DNA: TGTGCCAGCAGCTTTGGGAGTGGGGCCAACGTCCTGACTTTC.

J is TRBJ1-2 and V is TRBV6-5; no clear D. Germline-derived CDR1 and CDR2 are MNHEY and SVGAGI. The CDR3 loop spans 12 amino acids. Trimming left V 5 bases short and J 7 bases short, with 11 bases between. CDR3 in amino acids: CASSNARAGYTF. The CDR3 nucleotides are TGTGCCAGCAGTAACGCGAGGGCTGGCTACACCTTC.

A single count supports this clone. The rearrangement links TRBV6-5 to TRBJ2-1, with 7 bases matching TRBD2. The CDR3 loop spans 16 amino acids. The germline gives CDR1 MNHEY, CDR2 SVGAGI. Trimming took 0 bases from V and 8 from J; bases not matched to a gene: 10. The CDR3 DNA is TGTGCCAGCAGTTACTCCCCCCGGGACTATAGGCATGAGCAGTTCTTC. Its translation: CASSYSPRDYRHEQFF.

The rearrangement joins TRBV7-9 to TRBJ2-3; TRBD2 aligns across 10 bases. With V trimmed by 8 bases and J by 5 bases, 13 bases remained unmatched. Germline assignment: CDR1 SEHNR and CDR2 FQNEAQ (reference sequence). The CDR3 covers 16 residues. CDR3 sequence: CASGTTSGTEGDTQYF. For the CDR3, the DNA is TGTGCCAGCGGGACCACTAGCGGGACGGAAGGAGATACGCAGTATTTT. The complete variable domain, with remaining parts taken from reference TRBV7-9 and TRBJ2-3, reads DTGVSQNPRHKITKRGQNVTFRCDPISEHNRLYWYRQTLGQGPEFLTYFQNEAQLEKSRLLSDRFSAERPKGSFSTLEIQRTEQGDSAMYLCASGTTSGTEGDTQYFGPGTRLTVL.

The rearrangement joins TRBV7-8 to TRBJ1-1; 8 positions agree with TRBD1. CDR1 and CDR2 from the germline V gene are SGHVS and FQNEAQ. The CDR3 length is 16 residues. Unmatched junction bases numbered 13, after V lost 3 bases and J lost 7 bases. The CDR3 bases are TGTGCCAGCAGCTTGAATTCGGGCGGACAGGGAATTGAAGCTTTCTTT. Its translation: CASSLNSGGQGIEAFF.

The chain combines TRBV11-2 with TRBJ1-2, with 8 bases lining up with TRBD1. The CDR3 consists of 16 residues. The ends lost 4 bases at V and 0 bases at J; junction bases unmatched: 7. Germline values: CDR1 SGHAT, CDR2 FQNNGV. CDR3 amino acids: CASSSNRGGANYGYTF. For the CDR3, the DNA is TGTGCCAGCAGCTCTAACAGGGGGGGAGCTAACTATGGCTACACCTTC. Using reference TRBV11-2 and TRBJ1-2 for the parts outside the CDR3, the full variable domain is EAGVAQSPRYKIIEKRQSVAFWCNPISGHATLYWYQQILGQGPKLLIQFQNNGVVDDSQLPKDRFSAERLKGVDSTLKIQPAKLEDSAVYLCASSSNRGGANYGYTFGSGTRLTVV.

The chain recombines TRBV28 with TRBJ2-7; 7 bases map to TRBD2. The trim removed 3 bases at V and 0 bases at J, leaving 2 bases unmatched. CDR1 and CDR2 (germline): MDHEN, SYDVKM. This CDR3 has 14 amino acids. CDR3 residues: CASSLGGSSYEQYF. DNA for the CDR3: TGTGCCAGCAGTTTGGGGGGGAGCTCCTACGAGCAGTACTTC.

V and J are TRBV6-5 and TRBJ1-5, with TRBD1 matching 10 bases. Trimming took 6 bases from V and 7 from J; bases not matched to a gene: 6. This CDR3 has 14 residues. Germline CDR1 MNHEY, CDR2 SVGAGI. CDR3: CASRRQGAGQPQHF. Written as DNA, the CDR3 is TGTGCCAGCAGACGACAGGGGGCCGGACAGCCCCAGCATTTT.

The gene calls are TRBV28 and TRBJ2-7; weak D call: TRBD2 (7 bases). This CDR3 is built from 15 residues. Germline V CDR1 and CDR2: MDHEN, SYDVKM. The V end lost 10 bases, the J end lost 0 bases, and 19 bases lay between the germline ends. The CDR3 region is CATQKGGAGSYEQYF. CDR3 bases: TGTGCCACCCAGAAGGGGGGGGCCGGCTCCTACGAGCAGTACTTC.

This chain uses TRBV5-6 with TRBJ1-4; D gene uncertain. Germline-derived CDR1 and CDR2 are SGHDT and YYEEEE. Trimming took off 0 bases at V and 5 bases at J, with 14 bases between the two ends. CDR3 length: 16 residues. The DNA for the CDR3 is TGTGCCAGCAGCTTGGCTCCGCAGGCAGTAAATGAAAAACTGTTTTTT. Translated, it gives CASSLAPQAVNEKLFF.

This rearrangement joins TRBV28 to TRBJ2-7; 7 bases map to TRBD1. Germline V CDR1 and CDR2: MDHEN, SYDVKM. Trimming at V came to 3 bases and at J to 3 bases, leaving 8 bases not matched to a gene. This CDR3 is built from 15 residues. CDR3 in amino acids: CASSFRQGRGYEQYF. The CDR3 nucleotides are TGTGCCAGCAGTTTCAGACAGGGAAGGGGCTACGAGCAGTACTTC.

This clone has just one count. As DNA, the CDR3 is TGCGCCAGCAGCTTGCTCCCCGCGGAGGGTACGCAGTATTTT. Protein product: CASSLLPAEGTQYF. V and J are TRBV5-1 and TRBJ2-3, with D tentatively TRBD2 (6 bases). Per the germline V gene, CDR1 is SGHRS and CDR2 is YFSETQ. V lost 1 base and J 8 bases, leaving 14 bases between the germline ends. This CDR3 region has 14 residues.

Details on this clone: The same CDR3 can be traced to other DNA sequences in this sample. V and J are TRBV30 and TRBJ2-5, with D hard to call. V gave up 0 bases and J gave up 5 bases, with 7 bases separating them. CDR1 and CDR2 (germline): GTSNPN, SVGIG (reference sequence). The CDR3 has 12 amino acids. The CDR3 nucleotides read TGTGCCTGGAGTGTATTAAGCGAGACCCAGTACTTC. Translation gives CAWSVLSETQYF.

This chain connects TRBV9 to TRBJ2-2; a possible D gene is TRBD1 (6 bases). Per germline, CDR1 SGDLS and CDR2 YYNGEE. Trimming removed 0 bases from V and 2 bases from J, with 8 bases in between. The length of the CDR3 is 15 residues. The CDR3 DNA reads as TGTGCCAGCAGCGTAGGGGACATAAACACCGGGGAGCTGTTTTTT. Translated, it gives CASSVGDINTGELFF.

The CDR3 nucleotides read TGTGCTAGTGGTTTGGGTCCCCAGGACACCCAGCATTTT. As protein: CASGLGPQDTQHF. This chain uses TRBV12-5 with TRBJ1-5, with D possibly TRBD1 on 5 matching bases. Germline lookup yields CDR1 LGHNT and CDR2 FRNRAP. CDR3 length: 13 amino acids. Between the trimmed V and J ends, which lost 1 base and 11 bases, there was a span of 12 bases.

V gene TRBV10-2 combines with J gene TRBJ2-3; 10 nucleotides match TRBD2. Germline V gene data show CDR1 as WSHSY and CDR2 as SAAADI. The CDR3 runs to 15 residues. V lost 6 bases to trimming and J lost 4 bases; unmatched junction nucleotides: 7. CDR3 sequence reads: CASRGLAEGADTQYF. The CDR3 DNA reads as TGCGCCAGCAGAGGACTAGCGGAGGGGGCAGATACGCAGTATTTT.

The J gene is TRBJ1-5, the V gene TRBV6-5; D not resolved. Trimming stripped 6 bases from V and 0 bases from J, with 3 bases between. The CDR3 loop spans 12 amino acids. Germline V gene data show CDR1 as MNHEY and CDR2 as SVGAGI. The CDR3 here is CASRYSNQPQHF. CDR3 in DNA: TGTGCCAGCAGATATAGCAATCAGCCCCAGCATTTT.

The count of this clone is one. The chain employs TRBV18 and TRBJ1-5; 8 nucleotides agree with TRBD1. Looked up from germline, CDR1 is KGHSH and CDR2 is LQKENI. CDR3 length: 15 residues. The V segment lost 4 bases and the J segment 4 bases; nucleotides outside the gene matches: 6. The chain's CDR3 is CASSLGTGQNQPQHF. The CDR3 nucleotides are TGTGCCAGCTCACTTGGGACAGGTCAAAATCAGCCCCAGCATTTT.

As for this clone: One end of the junction does not line up with germline, which may come from a read error. This chain connects TRBV10-3 to TRBJ1-4, with 8 bases matching TRBD1. The CDR3 is made up of 11 amino acids. Germline CDR1 is ENHRY and CDR2 is SYGVKD. This chain's CDR3 is CAISEGQGRIF. CDR3 nucleotides: TGTGCCATCAGTGAAGGACAGGGAAGAATTTTT.

This chain uses TRBV20-1 with TRBJ1-2, with D unresolved. Trimming left V 7 bases short and J 4 bases short, with 7 bases between. Germline V gene lookup returns CDR1 DFQATT and CDR2 SNEGSKA (reference sequence). This CDR3 has 10 amino acids. The CDR3 DNA sequence: TGCAGTGTTATGAGCTATGGCTACACCTTC. Residues: CSVMSYGYTF.

This chain joins TRBV11-2 and TRBJ2-6; D is undetermined. CDR1 SGHAT and CDR2 FQNNGV come from the germline V gene. CDR3 length equals 17 residues. Trimming took off 5 bases at V and 0 bases at J, with 14 bases between the two ends. CDR3 sequence (DNA): TGTGCCAGCAGCCCTTTTTTTTCCTTCTCTGGGGCCAACGTCCTGACTTTC. Encoded protein: CASSPFFSFSGANVLTF.

The chain links TRBV15 to TRBJ2-3; possibly TRBD2 for D (6 bases). The CDR3 is 17 amino acids. Looked up from germline, CDR1 is LNHNV and CDR2 is YYDKDF (reference sequence). Trimming shortened V by 1 base and J by 0 bases, and 14 bases separated the two germline ends. CDR3 protein: CATSRASGGPSTDTQYF. Written as DNA, the CDR3 is TGTGCCACCAGCAGAGCCTCTGGAGGGCCTAGCACAGATACGCAGTATTTT.

J is TRBJ1-1 and V is TRBV28; D call uncertain. The CDR3 is made up of 13 amino acids. Trimming took 6 bases from V and 5 from J, leaving 13 bases between them. The V gene's germline CDR1 is MDHEN and CDR2 SYDVKM. The CDR3 reads CASSPGRTTEAFF. CDR3 sequence (DNA): TGTGCCAGCAGCCCCGGGAGAACGACTGAAGCTTTCTTT.

In this sample, this clone turned up once. The chain links TRBV4-1 to TRBJ2-7; the D gene is possibly TRBD1 (6 bases). CDR3 length: 17 residues. The V gene's germline CDR1 is MGHRA and CDR2 YSYEKL. Trimming removed 4 bases at V and 4 bases at J, with 23 bases between. CDR3 coding DNA: TGCGCCAGCAGCCCCTTTATACAGGGAATGTCCAGATACGAGCAGTACTTC. Its protein product is CASSPFIQGMSRYEQYF.

The rearrangement uses TRBV21-1 and TRBJ1-6. TRBV21-1 is reported as a pseudogene. The CDR3 length is 20 residues. CDR3 protein: CASSNGGDPGPFNYNSPLHF. In DNA form, the CDR3 reads TGTGCCAGCAGCAACGGGGGGGACCCGGGCCCCTTCAACTATAATTCACCCCTCCACTTT.